Following are 27 T cell receptor beta chains from one sample sequenced in a study of blood T cell repertoires in COVID-19 (TCRdb year 2020). Receptors were amplified or captured by the immunoSEQ multiplex PCR assay. TCRdb provides this immuneACCESS table in a form limited to in-frame rearrangements. Some clones are lacking; in checked studies, under half of them reflect an unresolved V gene, and why the rest are absent is not known. Across this sample there are roughly 180,000 clones, with about 85% seen only once. The ten largest clones represent over 5% of the sample. Sequences were obtained from peripheral blood. All receptors derive from a woman in her forties or fifties with COVID-19, enrolled during active disease.

The chain couples TRBV19 to TRBJ1-2, with 8 bases identical to TRBD1. Per germline, CDR1 LNHDA and CDR2 SQIVND (reference sequence). V was pared by 3 bases and J by 6 bases, with 6 bases of the junction left unmatched. The CDR3 has 14 amino acids. The CDR3 spells CASSIVGQANGYTF. The CDR3 DNA reads as TGTGCCAGTAGTATCGTGGGACAGGCAAATGGCTACACCTTC.

The chain has TRBV24-1 and TRBJ1-2; D may be TRBD1 (6 bases). CDR1 and CDR2 (germline): KGHDR, SFDVKD. The CDR3 is 13 amino acids. V was cut by 4 bases and J by 8 bases, with 13 bases left in between. The CDR3 loop reads CATSDSGVDGYTF. In DNA, the CDR3 is TGTGCCACCAGTGACTCAGGGGTGGACGGCTACACCTTC.

The CDR3 DNA sequence: TGTGCCAGCAGTTCGGGGGACAGGGGAGGAGGCTACACCTTC. Translating it yields CASSSGDRGGGYTF. This chain connects TRBV27 to TRBJ1-2; TRBD1 agrees at 10 bases. From germline, CDR1 is MNHEY and CDR2 SMNVEV (reference sequence). The J segment lost 8 bases and the V segment lost 4 bases, leaving 7 bases of the junction unmatched. The CDR3 sequence is 14 residues long.

V usage is TRBV14 and J usage is TRBJ2-5, with D maybe TRBD2 (5 bases). Trimming pared 3 bases from V and 5 bases from J, leaving 10 bases between. The CDR3 length is 13 residues. Germline lookup yields CDR1 SGHDN and CDR2 FVKESK. The CDR3 DNA is TGTGCCAGCAGCCATATCGAGCGGGAGACCCAGTACTTC. This codes for CASSHIERETQYF.

V is TRBV2 and J is TRBJ2-1, with D perhaps TRBD2 (5 bases). V lost 8 bases to trimming and J lost 2 bases, with 7 bases between them. Germline CDR1 SNHLY, CDR2 FYNNEI. The CDR3 consists of 12 residues. The CDR3 sequence: CASGETYNEQFF. In nucleotides, the CDR3 is TGTGCCAGCGGGGAGACCTACAATGAGCAGTTCTTC.

CDR3 region: CASSFDRNTEAFF. CDR3 sequence (DNA): TGTGCCAGCAGTTTTGACAGGAACACTGAAGCTTTCTTT. This chain joins TRBV6-5 and TRBJ1-1; the D gene is possibly TRBD1 (5 bases). CDR1 is MNHEY, CDR2 SVGAGI, per germline. V lost 4 bases to trimming and J lost 1 base, with 7 bases between them. The CDR3 consists of 13 residues.

The chain uses TRBV9 and TRBJ2-1, with 7 bases that match TRBD2. The CDR3 extends over 15 amino acids. After removal of 4 bases from V and 9 bases from J, the junction contained 13 bases not matched to a gene. The germline V gene has CDR1 SGDLS and CDR2 YYNGEE. The CDR3 loop reads CASSTGLVGSSEQFF. As DNA, the CDR3 is TGTGCCAGCAGCACCGGACTAGTGGGAAGTAGTGAGCAGTTCTTC.

This clone was seen a single time. The chain carries TRBV27 and TRBJ1-5; D is unresolved. This CDR3 has 17 amino acids. The germline V gene has CDR1 MNHEY and CDR2 SMNVEV (reference sequence). Trimming took 3 bases from V and 4 from J, leaving 19 bases between them. DNA of the CDR3: TGTGCCAGCAGTTTCGCCTCCGCCGTGACAACAAATCAGCCCCAGCATTTT. Protein sequence: CASSFASAVTTNQPQHF.

The V gene is TRBV2, the J gene TRBJ1-5; no clear D gene. Trimming pared 6 bases from V and 9 bases from J, leaving 9 bases between. CDR1 and CDR2 from the germline V gene are SNHLY and FYNNEI. The length of the CDR3 is 11 residues. DNA for the CDR3: TGTGCCAGCAGGATGCTAGGGCCCCAGCATTTT. This gives the protein CASRMLGPQHF.

The CDR3, as DNA: TGCGCCAGCAGCCCGGGACAGGTTATCGATGAGACCCAGTACTTC. It specifies CASSPGQVIDETQYF. The chain has TRBV5-1 and TRBJ2-5; TRBD1 aligns across 8 bases. The germline CDR1 and CDR2 sequences are SGHRS and YFSETQ. The CDR3 totals 15 residues. Germline trimming cut 4 bases from V and 5 bases from J; bases unmatched to any gene: 10. Together with reference TRBV5-1 and TRBJ2-5, the CDR3 gives the full variable domain: KAGVTQTPRYLIKTRGQQVTLSCSPISGHRSVSWYQQTPGQGLQFLFEYFSETQRNKGNFPGRFSGRQFSNSRSEMNVSTLELGDSALYLCASSPGQVIDETQYFGPGTRLLVL.

The chain couples TRBV4-1 to TRBJ1-4, with 7 bases aligning to TRBD1. The CDR3 runs 13 residues. V shed 4 bases and J 8 bases; nucleotides not matched to a gene: 4. Germline V CDR1 and CDR2: MGHRA, YSYEKL. DNA of the CDR3: TGCGCCAGCAGCCTCGGGACAGTCGAAAAACTGTTTTTT. It translates to CASSLGTVEKLFF.

The genes are TRBV5-4 and TRBJ1-1; 7 nucleotides agree with TRBD1. V shed 3 bases and J 3 bases; nucleotides not matched to a gene: 8. The germline CDR1 and CDR2 sequences are SGHNT and YYREEE (reference sequence). The CDR3 length is 15 residues. CDR3 sequence (DNA): TGTGCCAGCAGCTACAACGACAGGGCTTACACTGAAGCTTTCTTT. Translated, it gives CASSYNDRAYTEAFF. The whole variable domain, remainder taken from reference TRBV5-4 and TRBJ1-1, is ETGVTQSPTHLIKTRGQQVTLRCSSQSGHNTVSWYQQALGQGPQFIFQYYREEENGRGNFPPRFSGLQFPNYSSELNVNALELDDSALYLCASSYNDRAYTEAFFGQGTRLTVV.

This chain connects TRBV7-9 to TRBJ1-2; D may be TRBD1 (5 bases). The CDR3 consists of 13 residues. Per the germline V gene, CDR1 is SEHNR and CDR2 is FQNEAQ (reference sequence). Between the trimmed V and J ends, which lost 3 bases and 6 bases, there was a span of 11 bases. CDR3 residues: CASSLEGRDGYTF. The CDR3 DNA follows: TGTGCCAGCAGCTTGGAGGGGCGTGATGGCTACACCTTC.

The CDR3 spells CASRYRSAESSNGYTF. CDR3 coding DNA: TGTGCCAGCAGGTATCGGAGCGCGGAATCTTCTAATGGCTACACCTTC. V gene TRBV6-4 combines with J gene TRBJ1-2, with no clear D. The CDR3 totals 16 residues. V was shortened by 6 bases and J by 6 bases, with 23 bases between the two germline ends. The germline V gene encodes CDR1 MRHNA and CDR2 SNTAGT.

The chain links TRBV28 to TRBJ2-1, with D possibly being TRBD1 (5 bases). Trimming cost V 2 bases and J 6 bases, with 14 bases left between them. The CDR3 runs to 15 residues. Germline V gives CDR1 MDHEN, CDR2 SYDVKM. The CDR3 DNA is TGTGCCAGCAGTTTAGTGGCAGGGATCAGCAATGAGCAGTTCTTC. This translates into CASSLVAGISNEQFF.

V usage is TRBV9 and J usage is TRBJ2-3, with a tentative D call TRBD1 (6 bases). The CDR3 covers 15 residues. Trimming took off 3 bases at V and 2 bases at J, with 13 bases between the two ends. Germline lookup yields CDR1 SGDLS and CDR2 YYNGEE. The CDR3 loop reads CASSAFGGSTDTQYF. For the CDR3, the DNA is TGTGCCAGCAGCGCCTTTGGGGGCTCCACAGATACGCAGTATTTT.

The genes are TRBV7-3 and TRBJ2-2, with 7 bases that match TRBD1. V shed 2 bases, J shed 3 bases, and the junction held 9 bases outside the gene matches. Germline V gene sequence: CDR1 SGHTA, CDR2 FQGTGA. This CDR3 is built from 17 residues. This CDR3 reads CASSLGDRVSDTGELFF. The CDR3 bases are TGTGCCAGCAGCTTAGGAGACAGGGTATCGGACACCGGGGAGCTGTTTTTT.

Only one count was recorded for this clone. The chain combines TRBV12-3 or TRBV12-4 with TRBJ1-1; D is possibly TRBD1 (5 bases). The CDR3 covers 13 residues. Trimming pared 6 bases from V and 1 base from J, leaving 9 bases between. This CDR3 is CASSDRGNTEAFF. CDR3 nucleotides: TGTGCCAGCAGCGATAGGGGGAACACTGAAGCTTTCTTT.

Remarks on this clone: The identical CDR3 is also encoded by other nucleotide sequences in the sample. The chain combines TRBV5-1 with TRBJ2-3; 9 bases map to TRBD1. The CDR3 is 16 residues long. Unmatched junction bases numbered 7, after V lost 2 bases and J lost 3 bases. Germline assignment: CDR1 SGHRS and CDR2 YFSETQ. CDR3 loop: CASSFTGGALTDTQYF. As DNA, the CDR3 is TGCGCCAGCAGCTTCACAGGGGGCGCATTGACAGATACGCAGTATTTT.

This clone has just a few counts. The chain joins TRBV3-1 (or the pseudogene TRBV3-2) to TRBJ2-1; 7 bases map to TRBD1. J lost 0 bases, V lost 1 base, and 15 bases had no gene match. The CDR3 sequence is 20 residues long. Germline V gene lookup returns CDR1 LGHDT and CDR2 YNNKEL (reference sequence). The CDR3 spells CASSQVATGFSRGSYNEQFF. Written as DNA, the CDR3 is TGTGCCAGCAGCCAAGTTGCGACAGGGTTCTCCCGGGGCTCCTACAATGAGCAGTTCTTC.

The chain employs TRBV4-3 and TRBJ1-2, with TRBD1 as a possible D gene (6 bases). The V gene's germline CDR1 is LGHNA and CDR2 YSLEER. This CDR3 is built from 15 residues. The V gene lost 3 bases and the J gene lost 2 bases, with 13 bases spanning the gap. Here the CDR3 DNA reads TGCGCCAGCAGCCACCGAGGGCAGGGGAACTATGGCTACACCTTC. Its protein product is CASSHRGQGNYGYTF.

This clone was observed once. This chain links TRBV6-2 or TRBV6-3 with TRBJ1-6, with D unclear. V was trimmed by 0 bases and J by 4 bases, leaving 13 bases between them. CDR1 is MNHEY, CDR2 SVGEGT, per germline. The CDR3 length is 17 residues. CDR3 bases: TGTGCCAGCAGTTACTCGAGTATACAGCTATATAATTCACCCCTCCACTTT. Its protein is CASSYSSIQLYNSPLHF.

This clone was recorded only once. The rearrangement uses TRBV5-1 and TRBJ2-1; tentatively, D is TRBD2 (5 bases). The CDR3 is made up of 13 amino acids. In germline, CDR1 is SGHRS, CDR2 YFSETQ. V was trimmed by 5 bases and J by 6 bases, leaving 12 bases between them. This chain's CDR3 is CASSRGPGNEQFF. The CDR3 nucleotides read TGCGCCAGCAGTCGGGGTCCGGGCAATGAGCAGTTCTTC.

Comment on this clone: Distinct nucleotide sequences in the sample also encode this CDR3. The chain uses TRBV3-1 (or the pseudogene TRBV3-2) and TRBJ2-1; 8 bases map to TRBD2. CDR3 size: 14 residues. Germline V gene lookup returns CDR1 LGHDT and CDR2 YNNKEL (reference sequence). The J segment lost 6 bases and the V segment lost 1 base, leaving 2 bases of the junction unmatched. The CDR3 sequence: CASSQAGGGNEQFF. As DNA, the CDR3 is TGTGCCAGCAGCCAAGCGGGGGGGGGCAATGAGCAGTTCTTC.

This clone was seen only a few times. The chain is built from TRBV4-2 and TRBJ1-6; D perhaps matches TRBD1 (5 bases). V shed 4 bases and J shed 14 bases, with 18 bases lying between them. Germline V gene sequence: CDR1 LGHNA, CDR2 YNFKEQ. This CDR3 contains 14 residues. CDR3 sequence (DNA): TGTGCCAGCAGCCCAGATCCGGGGGACCCATCCCTCCACTTT. It yields the protein CASSPDPGDPSLHF.

This clone was observed a single time. DNA of the CDR3: TGCAGCGTTGAACTAAGGCAGGCTCCTTGGACTGAAGCTTTCTTT. This codes for CSVELRQAPWTEAFF. The rearrangement joins TRBV29-1 to TRBJ1-1; no reliable D call. V lost 2 bases, J lost 5 bases, and 18 bases lay in between. CDR1 and CDR2 from the germline V gene are SQVTM and ANQGSEA. The CDR3 spans 15 residues.

This sequence joins TRBV11-2 and TRBJ1-1; TRBD1 aligns across 8 bases. This CDR3 is 14 amino acids long. Germline values: CDR1 SGHAT, CDR2 FQNNGV. V lost 5 bases, J lost 6 bases, and 8 bases stayed unmatched. CDR3 residues: CASSLLTGVPEAFF. CDR3 nucleotides: TGTGCCAGCAGCCTGCTGACAGGGGTCCCTGAAGCTTTCTTT.